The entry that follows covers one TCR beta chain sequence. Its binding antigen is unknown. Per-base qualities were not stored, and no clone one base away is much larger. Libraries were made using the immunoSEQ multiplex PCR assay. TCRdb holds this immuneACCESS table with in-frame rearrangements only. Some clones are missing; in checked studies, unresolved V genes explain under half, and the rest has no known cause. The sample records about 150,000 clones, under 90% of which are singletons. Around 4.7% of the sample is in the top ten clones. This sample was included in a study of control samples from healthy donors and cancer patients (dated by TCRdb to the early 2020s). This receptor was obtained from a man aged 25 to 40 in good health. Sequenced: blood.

The CDR3 loop reads CASSRGTAQETQYF. The DNA is as follows: TGTGCCAGTAGCCGCGGGACGGCGCAAGAGACCCAGTACTTC. This sequence uses TRBV19 and TRBJ2-5; TRBD2 is a weak D gene call, 6 bases matching. Sequences LNHDA (CDR1) and SQIVND (CDR2) are obtained from the germline V gene (reference sequence). The CDR3 sequence holds 14 residues, the cysteine and phenylalanine included. Only the CDR3 DNA is retained, 42 bases long and in frame from the first base. The junction carries 13 bases between V and J, which are trimmed by 6 bases and 2 bases respectively.